This TCR beta chain derives from a study of cytomegalovirus exposure and HLA in healthy donors. The CDR3 length is 10 residues. Germline values: CDR1 SQVTM, CDR2 ANQGSEA. V was trimmed by 2 bases and J by 5 bases, leaving 3 bases between them. Note on this clone: Antigen specificity is unknown.

Donors showed nominal health when sampled, although they likely had unrecorded immune exposures. Study-level findings and limits: In an earlier analysis, in some 500 donors, most V segments appeared productive either ~87% or ~30% of the time. Researchers reported in a later analysis that a missense DCLRE1C variant was tied to TCR beta V- and J-gene trimming. A later analysis reportedly found fewer N-insertions in an Asian-associated ancestry cluster than the approximately 660-donor mean.

Amplification used 60 Vbeta primers and 13 Jbeta primers. Assay: immunoSEQ multiplex PCR; the TCRdb copy retains only in-frame clones and omits some. The data show a few hundred thousand clones, 70% to 85% seen once. This chain connects TRBV29-1 to TRBJ2-5; D gene uncertain. Sequencing was done on a sample of PBMCs. This clonotype originated in a woman in her thirties or forties in good health and CMV-seronegative. In DNA, the CDR3 is TGCAGCGTTGAATCTGAGACCCAGTACTTC. Protein: CSVESETQYF. The variable domain in full, completed from reference TRBV29-1 and TRBJ2-5, reads SAVISQKPSRDICQRGTSLTIQCQVDSQVTMMFWYRQQPGQSLTLIATANQGSEATYESGFVIDKFPISRPNLTFSTLTVSNMSPEDSSIYLCSVESETQYFGPGTRLLVL.